This T cell receptor beta chain was captured in a study of vaccination and CD4 T cells after COVID-19. Overall study context: Convalescent patients gave post-COVID blood a median about 95 days post-diagnosis, range 35 to 161. Stimulation used overlapping spike peptides from SARS-CoV-2, HCoV-NL63, HCoV-OC43 and HCoV-229E.

Details on this clonotype: Its target is not known.

General observations from the study: Counts of SARS-CoV-2-reactive clonotypes had a median that went from approximately 21 to 38, a nonsignificant change.

Noted treatment: roughly 11-day PBMC culture with coronavirus spike peptide pools or control peptides (ViraFEST assay). The ViraFEST method relied on peptide pools to expand antigen-specific T cells, followed by TCR sequencing. With the Oncomine TCR Beta short-read assay, DNA from cultured CD4+ T cells was sequenced. TCRdb reanalysed the PCR reads using MiXCR and keeps one entry per CDR3 protein. The sample holds over 14,000 distinct CDR3 sequences; around 48% are singletons and the top ten take about 8.8%. CDR1 is SGHNT, CDR2 YENEEA, per germline. CDR3 length equals 15 residues. Trimming took 0 bases from V and 4 from J; bases not matched to a gene: 2.

The sample consisted of CD4+ T cells from blood, cultured in vitro. The rearrangement links TRBV11-3 to TRBJ2-4; 8 nucleotides align to TRBD2. The TCR comes from a human donor who had recovered from COVID-19. CDR3 DNA sequence: TGTGCCAGCAGCTTAGAGGCTAGCGGGAAAAACATTCAGTACTTC. Translating gives CASSLEASGKNIQYF.